The clone carrying this TCR beta chain was counted between two and nine times. This specimen comes from a study of T cells in Graves' hyperthyroidism and ophthalmopathy. It was RNA transcripts that yielded the amplified TCR beta CDR3 regions. HTBI primers drove first-round RT-PCR of the TCR CDR3. TCRdb reprocessed the multiplex PCR reads with MiXCR, giving one entry per CDR3 protein. The sample shows around 540,000 distinct CDR3 sequences, about 15% of them seen only once. The ends were cut back, 5 bases at V and 2 bases at J, with 12 bases in the middle. CDR1 and CDR2 (germline): SQVTM, ANQGSEA. CDR3 size: 13 residues. Source material for PBMCs was 10 ml fresh peripheral blood.

This receptor was identified in a woman under 40 with Graves' ophthalmopathy. Specimen: blood. The J gene is TRBJ2-5, the V gene TRBV29-1; D may correspond to TRBD1 or TRBD2 (5 bases each). This CDR3 is CSVPGTAQETQYF. CDR3 in DNA: TGCAGCGTTCCTGGGACGGCGCAAGAGACCCAGTACTTC.